This TCR beta chain was observed in a study of regulatory T cells in long-lasting Graves disease. The study's findings and limits: Only peripheral blood was studied, not thyroid tissue. Favoring TRBV28, TRBJ1-2 and TRBJ2-5 was a feature seen in persistent disease.

CDR3 length: 13 residues. Between the trimmed V and J ends, which lost 8 bases and 7 bases, there was a span of 16 bases. The germline V gene has CDR1 MNHEY and CDR2 SVGEGT. In the case of this clonotype: Its matching antigen is unknown.

Time point defined: newly diagnosed GD, antithyroid drugs for less than 3 months. Isolated PBMC RNA provided the starting material for the TCR library. Through Arm-PCR of CDR3 regions and iRepertoire HTBI primers, TCR beta libraries were built. Original processing notes: Samples revealed 62 TRBV and 14 TRBJ segments. Via MiXCR, TCRdb re-called the multiplex PCR reads, giving one row per CDR3 protein. The V and J calls, along with clone size, are taken from TCRdb and not from the paper's own processing. The sample consists of just over 600,000 distinct CDR3 sequences, 16% of them appearing once. The same sample was also studied in work on T cells in Graves' hyperthyroidism and ophthalmopathy. As reported in that work: Blood shared most expanded thyroid clonotypes above 0.001.

This receptor was obtained from a woman aged 30 to 39 with Graves disease. The chain carries TRBV6-2 or TRBV6-3 and TRBJ2-3, with D maybe TRBD1 (5 bases). Specimen: peripheral blood mononuclear cells (PBMCs), collected at new diagnosis, from a patient treated with antithyroid drugs. The CDR3 here is CASATYRGYTQYF. DNA for the CDR3: TGTGCCAGCGCAACCTATAGGGGTTATACGCAGTATTTT.